This T cell receptor (beta chain) was captured in a study of blood T cell repertoires in COVID-19. Trimming shortened V by 3 bases and J by 2 bases, and 11 bases separated the two germline ends. This CDR3 comprises 14 residues. In germline, CDR1 is SNHLY, CDR2 FYNNEI. Produced via immunoSEQ multiplex PCR; TCRdb's table is partial and in-frame only. This table has some 220,000 clones, 70% to 90% appearing once. The TCR comes from a man aged 45-60 years with COVID-19, enrolled during active disease. This rearrangement joins TRBV2 to TRBJ2-7; D ambiguous. The sequencing sample was made of peripheral blood. DNA of the CDR3: TGTGCCAGCAGTGAGGAAATTGCGGCCTACGAGCAGTACTTC. It is translated as CASSEEIAAYEQYF.